The TCR beta chain described here comes from a study of cytomegalovirus exposure and HLA in healthy donors. Study information: Assignment to the Caucasian-associated ancestry cluster applied to around four fifths of the 300 to 500 genotyped donors.

The study, taken as a whole, reports: Highly shared sequence variants in one cluster were likely a sequencing artifact.

In the case of this clone: What it recognizes is unknown.

J lost 6 bases, V lost 3 bases, and 8 bases had no gene match. The CDR3 length is 15 residues. Germline V lookup: CDR1 WNHNN, CDR2 SYGVQD (reference sequence). This PCR relied on a set of 60 Vbeta primers and 13 Jbeta primers. Sequencing was performed with immunoSEQ multiplex PCR; in TCRdb, only in-frame clones are kept and a portion is missing. The sample holds around 250,000 clones, 81% seen once. The rearrangement joins TRBV10-1 to TRBJ2-1; 7 bases map to TRBD2. The receptor comes from a woman aged 55-69 years in good health and CMV-seropositive. The sample taken for sequencing was PBMCs. Here the CDR3 DNA reads TGCGCCAGCAGTGAAGACCCCAGCGGGGTCAATGAGCAGTTCTTC. Protein product: CASSEDPSGVNEQFF.